The clone carrying this T cell receptor beta chain is a singleton in its sample. As yet, its antigen is unknown. These data come from a study of radiotherapy plus CTLA-4 blockade in lung cancer. Study-wide background: Disease control reached more than 25%, with objective responses in approximately 17%.

Focal radiation with ipilimumab CTLA-4 blockade was given to patients with chemo-refractory metastatic non-small-cell lung cancer. This CDR3 contains 17 residues. The germline gives CDR1 MNHEY, CDR2 SMNVEV (reference sequence). V lost 3 bases to trimming and J lost 0 bases; unmatched junction nucleotides: 7. Profiling relied on immunoSEQ multiplex PCR, and the TCRdb table lists in-frame clones only, not all of them. The sample comprises 80,000 or so clones, roughly 80% of which are singletons, and approximately 0.73% rests with the top ten. Whole-study results and caveats: The best predictor of response was reported to be early blood T cell clone dynamics, with interferon-beta. There was expansion of tumor-derived TCR clones in blood after radiotherapy plus ipilimumab.

Sequencing was performed on peripheral blood, taken from a patient treated with radiotherapy plus ipilimumab. The chain links TRBV27 to TRBJ2-2; TRBD1 agrees at 7 bases. The TCR was taken from a human donor with non-small cell lung cancer who had stable disease on radiotherapy plus ipilimumab. CDR3 sequence (DNA): TGTGCCAGCAGTTTTGGGGCAGGGGGTACGAACACCGGGGAGCTGTTTTTT. Residues: CASSFGAGGTNTGELFF.